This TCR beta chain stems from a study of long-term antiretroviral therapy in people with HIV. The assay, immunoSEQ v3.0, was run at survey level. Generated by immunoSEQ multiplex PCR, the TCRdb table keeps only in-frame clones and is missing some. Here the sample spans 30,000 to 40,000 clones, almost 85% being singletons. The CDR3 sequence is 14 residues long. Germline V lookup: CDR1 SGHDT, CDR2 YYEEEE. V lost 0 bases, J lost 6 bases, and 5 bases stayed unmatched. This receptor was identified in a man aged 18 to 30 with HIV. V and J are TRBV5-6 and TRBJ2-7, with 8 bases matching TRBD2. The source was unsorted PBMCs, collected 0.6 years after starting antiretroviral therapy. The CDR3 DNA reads TGTGCCAGCAGCTTGGAGACTAGCGTTGGCGAGCAGTACTTC. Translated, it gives CASSLETSVGEQYF.